This T cell receptor beta chain was found in a study of Ad26.COV2.S vaccination and SARS-CoV-2 variants. Whole-study context: Dosing was one shot or two shots 56 days apart.

About this clone itself: Its antigen is not known.

Germline CDR1 is SGHVS and CDR2 is FQNEAQ. V shed 2 bases, J shed 1 base, and the junction held 4 bases outside the gene matches. The CDR3 runs 15 residues. TCRdb keeps only in-frame clones here, not all; method: immunoSEQ multiplex PCR. The repertoire consists of more than 300,000 clones, with roughly 91% occurring once and the leading ten covering approximately 5%. The treatment here: roughly 19 received Ad26.COV2.S at low or high dose, single or two shots; about 5 received placebo; per-sample allocation not given. The samples date from day 63 after the first vaccine or placebo injection. Overall study findings and caveats: Ad26.COV2.S recipients had broader spike-specific TCRs (P = 0.0014). Considerable breadth of spike-specific CD8+ and CD4+ T cell responses has reportedly been documented following vaccination. Participants given vaccine showed non-spike TCR breadth similar to that of placebo recipients.

The sample was peripheral blood, taken in a trial of Ad26.COV2.S vaccine versus placebo. The TCR was taken from a person aged 18 to 59 who received the Ad26.COV2.S COVID-19 vaccine or a placebo. The chain employs TRBV7-8 and TRBJ1-1, with TRBD1 matching 7 bases. CDR3 loop: CASSLIRTGNTEAFF. The CDR3 bases are TGTGCCAGCAGCTTAATCAGGACAGGGAACACTGAAGCTTTCTTT.